What follows are 18 T cell receptor beta chains derived from one specimen sequenced in a study of blood T cell repertoires in COVID-19. The table came from immunoSEQ multiplex PCR; TCRdb's copy has only in-frame clones and leaves some out. In the table there are under 150,000 clones, about four fifths of which are singletons. Sequencing was done on a sample of PBMCs or T cells enriched from blood (not recorded which). The source of these receptors is a woman in her forties or fifties who had been exposed to COVID-19.

The chain links TRBV12-3 or TRBV12-4 to TRBJ1-2; D not certain. Trimming shortened V by 3 bases and J by 1 base, and 6 bases separated the two germline ends. The CDR3 has 13 residues. The CDR3 bases are TGTGCCAGCAGTTTGGCCAGTAACTATGGCTACACCTTC. Residues: CASSLASNYGYTF.

This sequence joins TRBV11-3 and TRBJ2-2, with 8 bases lining up with TRBD1. V shed 5 bases and J 4 bases; nucleotides not matched to a gene: 3. The CDR3 sequence is 14 residues long. Germline loops: CDR1 SGHNT, CDR2 YENEEA. The DNA for the CDR3 is TGTGCCAGCAGCCCGACAGGGGTCACCGGGGAGCTGTTTTTT. This encodes CASSPTGVTGELFF.

This chain connects TRBV9 to TRBJ2-5, with TRBD2 matching over 7 bases. Losses at the gene ends were 3 bases for V and 3 bases for J; bases not matched to a gene: 2. Germline V lookup: CDR1 SGDLS, CDR2 YYNGEE. The CDR3 contains 13 residues. The CDR3 region has the DNA TGTGCCAGCAGCGGGACTAGAGAAGAGACCCAGTACTTC. This sequence encodes CASSGTREETQYF.

The chain is built from TRBV14 and TRBJ2-1, with 7 bases fitting TRBD2. CDR3 length equals 16 residues. Per germline, CDR1 SGHDN and CDR2 FVKESK. Germline trimming cut 2 bases from V and 4 bases from J; bases unmatched to any gene: 8. In DNA form, the CDR3 reads TGTGCCAGCAGCCAAAATGTGGGGGGGATATACAATGAGCAGTTCTTC. Translation: CASSQNVGGIYNEQFF.

The chain uses TRBV5-4 and TRBJ1-1, with 9 bases identical to TRBD1. V lost 0 bases to trimming and J lost 2 bases; unmatched junction nucleotides: 5. The CDR3 covers 16 residues. The V gene's germline CDR1 is SGHNT and CDR2 YYREEE (reference sequence). The CDR3 sequence: CASSLGQGEGNTEAFF. In DNA, the CDR3 is TGTGCCAGCAGCTTGGGACAGGGGGAGGGAAACACTGAAGCTTTCTTT.

The chain recombines TRBV2 with TRBJ2-2; 9 bases align to TRBD2. V dropped 6 bases and J dropped 4; count of bases not matched to a gene: 9. There are 16 residues in the CDR3. Germline-derived CDR1 and CDR2 are SNHLY and FYNNEI. The CDR3 nucleotides are TGTGCCAGCAGGGCATTGGCTAGCGGGGCCACCGGGGAGCTGTTTTTT. It codes for CASRALASGATGELFF.

In regard to this clone: Germline is not matched at one junction end, which may reflect a read error. The rearrangement links TRBV6-1 to TRBJ1-5; D is uncertain. This CDR3 is built from 14 residues. From germline, CDR1 is MNHNS and CDR2 SASEGT. The CDR3 loop is CASSEGGNDQPQHF. The CDR3 DNA sequence: TGTGCCAGCAGCGAAGGAGGGAACGATCAGCCCCAGCATTTT.

The rearrangement uses TRBV6-2 or TRBV6-3 and TRBJ2-1; D is perhaps TRBD2 (5 bases). CDR1 is MNHEY, CDR2 SVGEGT, per germline. The ends were cut back, 3 bases at V and 6 bases at J, with 9 bases in the middle. The CDR3 is made up of 13 amino acids. CDR3 in amino acids: CASSYRLFNEQFF. CDR3 coding DNA: TGTGCCAGCAGTTATAGACTATTCAATGAGCAGTTCTTC.

As for this clone: A junction end diverges from the germline sequence, so it may reflect a read error. The chain uses TRBV5-3 and TRBJ2-4; D gene ambiguous. TRBV5-3 is noted as an ORF with a role that remains uncertain. This CDR3 contains 15 residues. Written as DNA, the CDR3 is TGTGCCAGAAGTTTGGCTTTAATTACCGGTGACATTCAGTACTTC. Protein sequence: CARSLALITGDIQYF.

This clone was found a few times. The J gene is TRBJ1-4, the V gene TRBV5-5, with TRBD1 as a possible D gene (5 bases). V lost 0 bases and J lost 10, with 13 bases in between. This CDR3 region has 14 residues. Germline assignment: CDR1 SGHKS and CDR2 YYEKEE (reference sequence). CDR3 sequence reads: CASSLVYTGGKLFF. In nucleotides, the CDR3 is TGTGCCAGCAGCTTGGTCTACACCGGGGGAAAACTGTTTTTT.

The chain has TRBV6-1 and TRBJ2-3, with D tentatively TRBD2 (6 bases). The V gene lost 3 bases and the J gene lost 2 bases, with 9 bases spanning the gap. Germline-derived CDR1 and CDR2 are MNHNS and SASEGT. The CDR3 covers 14 residues. CDR3 in amino acids: CASSEGLPTDTQYF. In DNA, the CDR3 is TGTGCCAGCAGTGAGGGACTCCCCACAGATACGCAGTATTTT.

This chain connects TRBV5-1 to TRBJ1-3; D perhaps matches TRBD1 (5 bases). Germline values: CDR1 SGHRS, CDR2 YFSETQ. V was pared by 4 bases and J by 0 bases, with 11 bases between. The CDR3 is made up of 15 amino acids. Here the CDR3 reads CASSPDTSSGNTIYF. CDR3 DNA: TGCGCCAGCAGCCCGGACACCAGCTCTGGAAACACCATATATTTT.

The rearrangement uses TRBV4-3 and TRBJ2-5; 8 bases line up with TRBD1. The V gene end was trimmed by 0 bases and the J gene end by 6 bases; junction bases not matched to a gene: 6. Germline lookup yields CDR1 LGHNA and CDR2 YSLEER. The CDR3 has 15 residues. CDR3 in DNA: TGCGCCAGCAGCCAAGAAGGACAGGGTGGGCAGACCCAGTACTTC. It translates to CASSQEGQGGQTQYF.

The V gene is TRBV19, the J gene TRBJ2-7, with a weak D call TRBD1 (7 bases). Trimming pared 5 bases from V and 7 bases from J, leaving 18 bases between. The germline V gene has CDR1 LNHDA and CDR2 SQIVND (reference sequence). There are 14 residues in the CDR3. The CDR3 nucleotides are TGTGCCAGTAGTCTCGCCAGGGGGGCCGGGGAGCAGTACTTC. This gives the protein CASSLARGAGEQYF.

As DNA, the CDR3 is TGCGCCAGCAGCCAGCTAGTGAGCTCCTCTGGGGCCAACGTCCTGACTTTC. Its translation: CASSQLVSSSGANVLTF. V and J are TRBV5-1 and TRBJ2-6, with unresolved D. V was cut by 4 bases and J by 0 bases, with 14 bases left in between. CDR1 and CDR2 (germline): SGHRS, YFSETQ. The CDR3 is 17 residues long.

J is TRBJ2-7 and V is TRBV20-1; D is perhaps TRBD2 (6 bases). Trimming took 3 bases from V and 1 from J, leaving 16 bases between them. CDR1 is DFQATT, CDR2 SNEGSKA, per germline (reference sequence). The CDR3 covers 15 residues. Here the CDR3 DNA reads TGCAGTGCTAGTTTTGACTGGGGAGGTTCCTACGAGCAGTACTTC. Its translation: CSASFDWGGSYEQYF.

The V gene is TRBV20-1, the J gene TRBJ1-1; D gene uncertain. V was trimmed by 3 bases and J by 5 bases, leaving 19 bases between them. The germline V gene encodes CDR1 DFQATT and CDR2 SNEGSKA (reference sequence). The CDR3 spans 15 residues. The CDR3 nucleotides read TGCAGTGCTAGTACGGGGTTAGATCCGGGGACTGAAGCTTTCTTT. Translated, it gives CSASTGLDPGTEAFF.

The chain combines TRBV19 with TRBJ2-1; 7 bases match TRBD1. CDR3 length: 13 amino acids. V was pared by 9 bases and J by 6 bases, with 8 bases of the junction left unmatched. The germline V gene encodes CDR1 LNHDA and CDR2 SQIVND (reference sequence). The CDR3 region is CASGQALGNEQFF. CDR3 sequence (DNA): TGTGCCAGCGGACAGGCCTTAGGCAATGAGCAGTTCTTC.